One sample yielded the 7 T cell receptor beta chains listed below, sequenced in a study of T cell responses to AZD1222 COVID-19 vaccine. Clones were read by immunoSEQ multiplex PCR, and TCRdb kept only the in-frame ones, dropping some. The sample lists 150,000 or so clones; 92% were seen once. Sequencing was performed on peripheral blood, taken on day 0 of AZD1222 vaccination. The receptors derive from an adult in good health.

The CDR3 loop is CSASNRGLNQPQHF. The CDR3 nucleotides are TGCAGTGCTAGTAACAGGGGCCTCAATCAGCCCCAGCATTTT. This chain links TRBV20-1 with TRBJ1-5; 7 nucleotides line up with TRBD1. Trimming took 3 bases from V and 3 from J; bases not matched to a gene: 5. Germline V gives CDR1 DFQATT, CDR2 SNEGSKA (reference sequence). This CDR3 is 14 amino acids long.

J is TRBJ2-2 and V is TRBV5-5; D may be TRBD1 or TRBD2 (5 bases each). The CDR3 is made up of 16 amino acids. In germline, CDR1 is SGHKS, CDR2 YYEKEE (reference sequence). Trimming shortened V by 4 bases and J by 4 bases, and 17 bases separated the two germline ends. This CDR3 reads CASSTTTGRLTGELFF. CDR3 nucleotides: TGTGCCAGCAGCACCACTACGGGACGTCTCACCGGGGAGCTGTTTTTT.

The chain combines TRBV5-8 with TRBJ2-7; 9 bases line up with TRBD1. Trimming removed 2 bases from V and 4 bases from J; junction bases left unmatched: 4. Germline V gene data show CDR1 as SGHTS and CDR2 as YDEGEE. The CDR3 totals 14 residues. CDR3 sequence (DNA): TGTGCCAGCAGCTTAAGACAGGGGGGATACGAGCAGTACTTC. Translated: CASSLRQGGYEQYF.

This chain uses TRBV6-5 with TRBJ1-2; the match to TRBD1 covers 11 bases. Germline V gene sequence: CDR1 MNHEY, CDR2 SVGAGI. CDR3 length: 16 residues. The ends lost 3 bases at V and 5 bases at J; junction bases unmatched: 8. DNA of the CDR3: TGTGCCAGCAGTTATCAGCGGACAGGGGGCGGGTATGGCTACACCTTC. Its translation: CASSYQRTGGGYGYTF.

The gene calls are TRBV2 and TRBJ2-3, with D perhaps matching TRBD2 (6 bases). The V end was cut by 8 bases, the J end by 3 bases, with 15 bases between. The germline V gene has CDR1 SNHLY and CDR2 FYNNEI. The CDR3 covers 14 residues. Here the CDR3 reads CASRGAQGTDTQYF. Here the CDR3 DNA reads TGTGCCAGCCGCGGGGCCCAGGGAACAGATACGCAGTATTTT.

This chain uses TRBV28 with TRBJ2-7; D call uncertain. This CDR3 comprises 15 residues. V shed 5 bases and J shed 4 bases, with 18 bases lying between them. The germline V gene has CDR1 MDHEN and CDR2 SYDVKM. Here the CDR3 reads CASSLLPGFLYEQYF. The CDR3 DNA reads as TGTGCCAGCAGTCTACTCCCTGGGTTTCTGTACGAGCAGTACTTC. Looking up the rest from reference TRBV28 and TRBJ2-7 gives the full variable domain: DVKVTQSSRYLVKRTGEKVFLECVQDMDHENMFWYRQDPGLGLRLIYFSYDVKMKEKGDIPEGYSVSREKKERFSLILESASTNQTSMYLCASSLLPGFLYEQYFGPGTRLTVT.

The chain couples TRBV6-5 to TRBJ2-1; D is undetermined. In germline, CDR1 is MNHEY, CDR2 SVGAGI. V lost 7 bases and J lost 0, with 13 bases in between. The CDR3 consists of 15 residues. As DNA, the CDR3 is TGTGCCAGCAAATACGGACGGAACTCCTACAATGAGCAGTTCTTC. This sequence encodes CASKYGRNSYNEQFF.